This TCR beta chain was retrieved from a study of cytomegalovirus exposure and HLA in healthy donors. The PCR made use of 60 Vbeta and 13 Jbeta primers. The assay was immunoSEQ multiplex PCR, and TCRdb's table has in-frame clones only and misses some. The repertoire consists of 150,000 to 160,000 clones, with 70% to 80% occurring once and the leading ten covering around 2.3%. CDR3 length equals 14 residues. Looked up from germline, CDR1 is SGHNT and CDR2 is YYREEE (reference sequence). The germline V and J ends were trimmed by 1 base and 2 bases, with 8 bases remaining between them. The sequencing sample was made of PBMCs. The sequence was collected from a man aged 25 to 40 in good health and CMV-seronegative. The V and J genes are TRBV5-4 and TRBJ2-3; D is unresolved. Written as DNA, the CDR3 is TGTGCCAGCAGCTTGTCGCAGATCACAGATACGCAGTATTTT. It is translated as CASSLSQITDTQYF.